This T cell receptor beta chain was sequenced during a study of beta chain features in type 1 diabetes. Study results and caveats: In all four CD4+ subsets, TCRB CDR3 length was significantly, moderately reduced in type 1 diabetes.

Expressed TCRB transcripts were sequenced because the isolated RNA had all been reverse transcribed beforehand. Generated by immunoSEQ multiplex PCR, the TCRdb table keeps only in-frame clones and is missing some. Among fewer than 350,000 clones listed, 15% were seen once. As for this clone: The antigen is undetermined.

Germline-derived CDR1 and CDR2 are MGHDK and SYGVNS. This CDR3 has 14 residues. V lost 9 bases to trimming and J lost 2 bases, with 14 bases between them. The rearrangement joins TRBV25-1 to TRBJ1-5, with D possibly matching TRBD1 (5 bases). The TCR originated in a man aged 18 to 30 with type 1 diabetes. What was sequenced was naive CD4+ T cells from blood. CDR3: CARPRGGGNQPQHF. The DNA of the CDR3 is TGTGCCAGACCCAGAGGAGGGGGCAATCAGCCCCAGCATTTT.